The clone carrying this TCR beta chain was observed a few times. Its antigen remains unidentified. This sample is part of a study of CD8 T cells in ankylosing spondylitis. Germline CDR1 reads MNHNS; CDR2 reads SASEGT. The V and J ends lost 6 bases and 6 bases, in that order; junction bases with no gene match: 12. The CDR3 has 15 amino acids. Regarding the study as a whole: As for the disease-linked clones, they showed a CD8+ phenotype and occurred at relatively low frequencies in peripheral blood. Past research had described some motif variants in reactive arthritis synovial fluid and blood. Typical of ankylosing spondylitis blood, it appeared, was a TCR beta motif of under 10 highly homologous variants. There was reportedly significant enrichment of clones that were disease-linked in matched ankylosing spondylitis synovial fluid.

One entry per CDR3 protein, called by TCRdb with MiXCR from the 5' RACE reads. In the table there are about 330,000 distinct CDR3 sequences, 8% of which are singletons. The clonotype comes from a male donor with ankylosing spondylitis. Material for sequencing was blood, either unsorted or a sorted T cell fraction (not recorded which). The chain links TRBV6-1 to TRBJ2-7, with 9 nucleotides matching TRBD1. CDR3 DNA: TGTGCCAGCAGCCCAACCGGGACAGGGTTGGGCGAGCAGTACTTC. Residues: CASSPTGTGLGEQYF.